This entry features one T cell receptor (beta chain) sequence. V shed 4 bases, J shed 2 bases, and the junction held 6 bases outside the gene matches. The CDR3 is 15 residues long. Germline loops: CDR1 SGHNT, CDR2 YYREEE (reference sequence). The data originate from a study of cytomegalovirus exposure and HLA in healthy donors. Both 60 Vbeta primers and 13 Jbeta primers went into the PCR. Profiled with immunoSEQ multiplex PCR; TCRdb holds only in-frame clones, not every one. This table holds around 160,000 clones, about 80% found once. The V call is TRBV5-4, the J call TRBJ2-7; TRBD2 agrees at 10 bases. The specimen was PBMCs. The origin of this receptor is a young man in good health and CMV-seropositive. DNA for the CDR3: TGTGCCAGCAGCCAGGGACTAGCGTCTACCTACGAGCAGTACTTC. This encodes CASSQGLASTYEQYF.